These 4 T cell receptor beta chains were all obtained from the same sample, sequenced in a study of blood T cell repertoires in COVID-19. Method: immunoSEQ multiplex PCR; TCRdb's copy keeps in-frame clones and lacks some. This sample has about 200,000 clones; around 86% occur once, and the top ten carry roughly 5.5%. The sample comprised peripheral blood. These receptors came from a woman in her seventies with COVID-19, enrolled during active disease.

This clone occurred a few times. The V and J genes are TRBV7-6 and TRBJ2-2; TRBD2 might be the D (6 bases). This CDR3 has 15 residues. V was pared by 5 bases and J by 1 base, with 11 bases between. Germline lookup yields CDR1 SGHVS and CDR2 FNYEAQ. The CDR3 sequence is CASSPGLLNTGELFF. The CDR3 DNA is TGTGCCAGCAGCCCAGGACTATTGAACACCGGGGAGCTGTTTTTT.

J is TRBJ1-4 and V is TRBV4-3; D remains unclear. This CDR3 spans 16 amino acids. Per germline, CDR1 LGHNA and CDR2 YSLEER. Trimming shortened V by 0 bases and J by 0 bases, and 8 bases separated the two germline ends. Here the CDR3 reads CASSQDLYSTNEKLFF. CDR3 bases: TGCGCCAGCAGCCAAGATTTATACTCAACTAATGAAAAACTGTTTTTT.

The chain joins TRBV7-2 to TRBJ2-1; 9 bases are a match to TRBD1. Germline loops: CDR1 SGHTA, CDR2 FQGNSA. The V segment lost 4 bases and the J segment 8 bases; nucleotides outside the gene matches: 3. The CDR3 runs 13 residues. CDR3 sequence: CASSSDRGDEQFF. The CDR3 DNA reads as TGTGCCAGCAGCTCGGACAGGGGCGATGAGCAGTTCTTC.

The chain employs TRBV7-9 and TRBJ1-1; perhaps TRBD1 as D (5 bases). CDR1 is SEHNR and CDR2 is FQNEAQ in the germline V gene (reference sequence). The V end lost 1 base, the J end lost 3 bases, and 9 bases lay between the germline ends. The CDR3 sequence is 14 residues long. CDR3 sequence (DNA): TGTGCCAGCAGCTTAGGCCAGGGTGACACTGAAGCTTTCTTT. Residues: CASSLGQGDTEAFF.